The source of this TCR beta chain is a study of cytomegalovirus exposure and HLA in healthy donors. Each donor's status was that of a healthy bone marrow donor. The CDR3 extends over 14 amino acids. V was cut by 7 bases and J by 5 bases, with 15 bases left in between. Per the germline V gene, CDR1 is MDHEN and CDR2 is SYDVKM. Researchers ran the PCR with 60 Vbeta and 13 Jbeta primers. The protocol was immunoSEQ multiplex PCR, while the TCRdb copy is restricted to in-frame clones and leaves out a portion. The sample lists about 270,000 clones, about 75% occurring once. This clone was observed a single time.

Sequenced input: PBMCs. The J gene is TRBJ1-5, the V gene TRBV28; a possible D gene is TRBD1 (6 bases). The sequence was collected from a female donor in good health and CMV-seronegative. CDR3 sequence (DNA): TGTGCCAGCATTACCGGGACACGTTATCAGCCCCAGCATTTT. This encodes CASITGTRYQPQHF.